The 28 T cell receptor beta chains reported below all come from one sample, sequenced in a study of blood T cell repertoires in COVID-19. The table came from immunoSEQ multiplex PCR; TCRdb's copy has only in-frame clones and leaves some out. Among roughly 110,000 clones listed, roughly 90% were seen once. The sample taken for sequencing was peripheral blood. The receptors were sampled from a man aged 40-49 years with active or convalescent COVID-19.

A few counts support this clone. The chain employs TRBV28 and TRBJ1-1; 11 nucleotides match TRBD1. There are 14 residues in the CDR3. The J segment lost 4 bases and the V segment lost 2 bases, leaving 0 bases of the junction unmatched. Per the germline V gene, CDR1 is MDHEN and CDR2 is SYDVKM. This chain's CDR3 is CASSLGTGGTEAFF. The CDR3 coding sequence is TGTGCCAGCAGTTTAGGGACAGGGGGCACTGAAGCTTTCTTT.

This chain links TRBV29-1 with TRBJ2-7; TRBD1 agrees at 9 bases. Unmatched junction bases numbered 10, after V lost 5 bases and J lost 2 bases. CDR1 and CDR2 from the germline V gene are SQVTM and ANQGSEA. This CDR3 has 15 amino acids. The CDR3 sequence is CSVLPTGGATYEQYF. The CDR3 DNA sequence: TGCAGCGTTCTCCCCACAGGGGGCGCCACCTACGAGCAGTACTTC.

This chain joins TRBV20-1 and TRBJ1-5; a weak D match, TRBD1 (6 bases). CDR3 length equals 15 residues. CDR1 is DFQATT and CDR2 is SNEGSKA in the germline V gene (reference sequence). Trimming removed 3 bases from V and 4 bases from J, with 16 bases in between. The chain's CDR3 is CSASLGTNRNQPQHF. DNA for the CDR3: TGCAGTGCTAGTCTGGGGACAAATCGTAATCAGCCCCAGCATTTT.

This chain connects TRBV7-2 to TRBJ1-4; D perhaps matches TRBD1 (6 bases). Between the trimmed V and J ends, which lost 2 bases and 7 bases, there was a span of 11 bases. The CDR3 contains 14 residues. Germline assignment: CDR1 SGHTA and CDR2 FQGNSA. This CDR3 reads CASSLRGGGEKLFF. CDR3 DNA sequence: TGTGCCAGCAGCTTAAGGGGGGGAGGTGAAAAACTGTTTTTT.

The chain recombines TRBV4-3 with TRBJ1-1; D call uncertain. Trimming took 3 bases from V and 4 from J, leaving 6 bases between them. The germline CDR1 and CDR2 sequences are LGHNA and YSLEER. CDR3 length: 12 amino acids. The CDR3: CASSHPSTEAFF. The CDR3 bases are TGCGCCAGCAGCCACCCCTCCACTGAAGCTTTCTTT.

This chain connects TRBV7-8 to TRBJ2-3; 9 bases agree with TRBD2. V dropped 2 bases and J dropped 8; count of bases not matched to a gene: 17. Germline CDR1 reads SGHVS; CDR2 reads FQNEAQ. The CDR3 loop spans 18 amino acids. CDR3 coding DNA: TGTGCCAGCAGCTTAATGCCTAGCGGGGACCGCAATTCGGGTACGCAGTATTTT. As protein: CASSLMPSGDRNSGTQYF.

This chain links TRBV30 with TRBJ1-1; D might be TRBD1 (5 bases). Trimming took off 8 bases at V and 2 bases at J, with 15 bases between the two ends. Germline CDR1 reads GTSNPN; CDR2 reads SVGIG (reference sequence). The CDR3 totals 13 residues. CDR3 sequence reads: CAGLVQANTEAFF. DNA of the CDR3: TGTGCCGGGCTTGTACAGGCCAACACTGAAGCTTTCTTT.

This clone was counted a single time. The chain recombines TRBV9 with TRBJ2-3; D not resolved. This CDR3 contains 15 residues. Between the trimmed V and J ends, which lost 0 bases and 2 bases, there was a span of 10 bases. Germline V gene lookup returns CDR1 SGDLS and CDR2 YYNGEE. As DNA, the CDR3 is TGTGCCAGCAGCGTAGGTCCAGGATACACAGATACGCAGTATTTT. Encoded protein: CASSVGPGYTDTQYF.

The chain has TRBV3-1 (or the pseudogene TRBV3-2) and TRBJ2-3; 9 bases agree with TRBD1. The CDR3 is 15 amino acids. V dropped 2 bases and J dropped 4; count of bases not matched to a gene: 4. CDR1 and CDR2 from the germline V gene are LGHDT and YNNKEL (reference sequence). The CDR3 spells CASSQRQGVADTQYF. In DNA form, the CDR3 reads TGTGCCAGCAGCCAACGACAGGGGGTGGCAGATACGCAGTATTTT.

CDR3 bases: TGTGCCAGCAGCCCAGGAGGGGGCACAGATACGCAGTATTTT. It codes for CASSPGGGTDTQYF. The chain recombines TRBV5-4 with TRBJ2-3, with D possibly being TRBD2 (6 bases). Trimming took 4 bases from V and 1 from J, leaving 10 bases between them. Germline CDR1 SGHNT, CDR2 YYREEE (reference sequence). This CDR3 is built from 14 residues.

For this clone: In the same sample, other DNA sequences code for this CDR3. V gene TRBV5-1 combines with J gene TRBJ1-2; tentative D call: TRBD1 (5 bases). Trimming shortened V by 0 bases and J by 2 bases, and 5 bases separated the two germline ends. From germline, CDR1 is SGHRS and CDR2 YFSETQ. This CDR3 has 13 amino acids. In DNA form, the CDR3 reads TGCGCCAGCAGCTTGGACAGGAACTATGGCTACACCTTC. Protein: CASSLDRNYGYTF.

Details on this clone: An end of the junction does not agree with germline; a read error may underlie this. Written as DNA, the CDR3 is TGCGCCAGCAGCTTACGCCCCTGGACAGGTGGGCACTTC. Its translation: CASSLRPWTGGHF. The chain employs TRBV5-1 and TRBJ2-7, with 7 nucleotides matching TRBD1. Germline V gene lookup returns CDR1 SGHRS and CDR2 YFSETQ. This CDR3 is 13 amino acids long.

This sequence joins TRBV15 and TRBJ2-5; tentatively, D is TRBD2 (6 bases). Trimming left V 3 bases short and J 7 bases short, with 27 bases between. CDR1 LNHNV and CDR2 YYDKDF come from the germline V gene (reference sequence). The CDR3 runs to 18 residues. Written as DNA, the CDR3 is TGTGCCACCAGCAGCGAACTTAGTAGTAGCGGTGCGGAAGTGACCCAGTACTTC. Protein product: CATSSELSSSGAEVTQYF.

Only one count was recorded for this clone. This chain joins TRBV7-2 and TRBJ2-3; possibly TRBD1 for D (5 bases). CDR1 is SGHTA and CDR2 is FQGNSA in the germline V gene. Trimming removed 3 bases at V and 0 bases at J, with 13 bases between. The CDR3 spans 16 residues. The CDR3 DNA follows: TGTGCCAGCAGCTTGCAAGGGGAATTTAGCACAGATACGCAGTATTTT. Amino acid sequence: CASSLQGEFSTDTQYF.

The rearrangement joins TRBV2 to TRBJ1-2, with D tentatively TRBD1 (6 bases). This CDR3 has 15 amino acids. Germline CDR1 reads SNHLY; CDR2 reads FYNNEI. Deletions cut 9 bases from V and 6 bases from J, with 23 bases between. DNA for the CDR3: TGTGCCAGAAGGACCGTCGGCACAGGGTTGCATGGCTACACCTTC. It is translated as CARRTVGTGLHGYTF. Full variable domain (remainder filled in from reference TRBV2 and TRBJ1-2): EPEVTQTPSHQVTQMGQEVILRCVPISNHLYFYWYRQILGQKVEFLVSFYNNEISEKSEIFDDQFSVERPDGSNFTLKIRSTKLEDSAMYFCARRTVGTGLHGYTFGSGTRLTVV.

V is TRBV3-1 (or the pseudogene TRBV3-2) and J is TRBJ1-4; 7 bases line up with TRBD1. The CDR3 is made up of 13 amino acids. V trimming: 4 bases; J trimming: 8 bases; junction bases outside the gene matches: 4. The germline V gene encodes CDR1 LGHDT and CDR2 YNNKEL (reference sequence). CDR3 region: CASSPTGAEKLFF. For the CDR3, the DNA is TGTGCCAGCAGCCCCACAGGGGCGGAAAAACTGTTTTTT.

The chain uses TRBV7-3 and TRBJ2-1; D gene unclear. Deletions cut 6 bases from V and 0 bases from J, with 12 bases between. This CDR3 is built from 15 residues. The V gene's germline CDR1 is SGHTA and CDR2 FQGTGA. The CDR3 is CASRKTTGSYNEQFF. The CDR3 nucleotides read TGTGCCAGCAGAAAAACTACGGGCTCCTACAATGAGCAGTTCTTC.

The chain joins TRBV3-1 (or the pseudogene TRBV3-2) to TRBJ1-2; 7 bases map to TRBD1. Germline CDR1 is LGHDT and CDR2 is YNNKEL (reference sequence). The V segment lost 4 bases and the J segment 4 bases; nucleotides outside the gene matches: 3. The CDR3 length is 13 residues. The CDR3 sequence is CASSRDRSYGYTF. CDR3 in DNA: TGTGCCAGCAGCCGGGACAGAAGCTATGGCTACACCTTC.

V is TRBV30 and J is TRBJ1-3, with a tentative D call TRBD1 (6 bases). Germline CDR1 and CDR2: GTSNPN and SVGIG (reference sequence). This CDR3 spans 15 amino acids. V lost 5 bases to trimming and J lost 2 bases, with 16 bases between them. The CDR3 protein is CAWFPRGGTGNTIYF. CDR3 nucleotide sequence: TGTGCCTGGTTCCCCAGGGGAGGGACTGGAAACACCATATATTTT.

This clone showed up just once. The rearrangement joins TRBV28 to TRBJ1-3; TRBD1 might be the D (6 bases). This CDR3 comprises 16 residues. Germline V lookup: CDR1 MDHEN, CDR2 SYDVKM. V lost 6 bases and J lost 0, with 15 bases in between. The CDR3 loop reads CASRTPGEPSGNTIYF. The DNA of the CDR3 is TGTGCCAGCAGGACCCCAGGGGAACCCTCTGGAAACACCATATATTTT.

The chain employs TRBV28 and TRBJ1-1, with TRBD1 matching 7 bases. This CDR3 comprises 13 residues. In germline, CDR1 is MDHEN, CDR2 SYDVKM. V gave up 5 bases and J gave up 4 bases; unmatched junction bases: 4. For the CDR3, the DNA is TGTGCCAGCAGTCCATGGGACAGCACTGAAGCTTTCTTT. It encodes CASSPWDSTEAFF.

The rearrangement joins TRBV5-1 to TRBJ2-5; 7 nucleotides agree with TRBD2. CDR3 length equals 16 residues. CDR1 is SGHRS and CDR2 is YFSETQ in the germline V gene. V shed 0 bases, J shed 1 base, and the junction held 6 bases outside the gene matches. The CDR3 nucleotides read TGCGCCAGCAGCTTGGCCCCGTCTAGCGGCCAAGAGACCCAGTACTTC. It specifies CASSLAPSSGQETQYF.

This clone was picked up a small number of times. The genes are TRBV3-1 (or the pseudogene TRBV3-2) and TRBJ2-7; D gene ambiguous. Trimming took 0 bases from V and 6 from J, leaving 9 bases between them. This CDR3 has 13 residues. Germline-derived CDR1 and CDR2 are LGHDT and YNNKEL (reference sequence). The CDR3 nucleotides read TGTGCCAGCAGCCAAGAGGGCTCTCTCGAGCAGTACTTC. Its protein product is CASSQEGSLEQYF.

This rearrangement joins TRBV6-2 or TRBV6-3 to TRBJ2-3; TRBD2 agrees at 11 bases. This CDR3 has 18 amino acids. Germline V CDR1 and CDR2: MNHEY, SVGEGT. V lost 0 bases and J lost 2; bases outside the gene matches: 7. The CDR3 sequence is CASSYSLTSGRPTDTQYF. The CDR3 coding sequence is TGTGCCAGCAGTTACTCTCTTACTAGCGGGAGACCCACAGATACGCAGTATTTT.

V is TRBV18 and J is TRBJ1-3; 7 bases are shared with TRBD1. The CDR3 runs to 15 residues. Germline V CDR1 and CDR2: KGHSH, LQKENI. Trimming took 4 bases from V and 0 from J; bases not matched to a gene: 3. The CDR3 is CASSRDSSSGNTIYF. CDR3 bases: TGTGCCAGCTCACGGGACAGCAGCTCTGGAAACACCATATATTTT.

The chain uses TRBV5-1 and TRBJ1-1, with 9 bases fitting TRBD1. CDR1 SGHRS and CDR2 YFSETQ come from the germline V gene. The CDR3 sequence is 17 residues long. Trimming cost V 3 bases and J 1 base; bases outside gene matches: 10. The CDR3 region is CASSSPQQGAANTEAFF. CDR3 DNA sequence: TGCGCCAGCAGCTCCCCGCAACAGGGGGCGGCGAACACTGAAGCTTTCTTT.

The chain joins TRBV5-8 to TRBJ2-7; D perhaps matches TRBD1 (5 bases). This CDR3 contains 13 residues. V dropped 5 bases and J dropped 6 bases, with 15 bases sitting between them. CDR1 SGHTS and CDR2 YDEGEE come from the germline V gene. The CDR3 DNA reads TGTGCCAGCAGTTCGACAGTCCTTAGCGAGCAGTACTTC. Residues: CASSSTVLSEQYF.

The chain recombines TRBV28 with TRBJ1-6; perhaps TRBD1 as D (5 bases). CDR1 and CDR2 (germline): MDHEN, SYDVKM. The V and J ends lost 3 bases and 7 bases respectively, with 13 bases between them. This CDR3 region has 15 residues. In nucleotides, the CDR3 is TGTGCCAGCAGTTTCGGGGGACGGCAAAATTCACCCCTCCACTTT. This gives the protein CASSFGGRQNSPLHF.